The 29 T cell receptor beta chains below come from one sample, sequenced in a study of CD8 T cells in Susac syndrome. Random hexamers served to reverse transcribe roughly 0.5 to 1 ug RNA. From the immunoSEQ multiplex PCR reads, TCRdb called clonotypes with MiXCR, one entry per CDR3 protein. The profile shows around 77,000 distinct CDR3 sequences, around 96% of them singletons. Sequenced material: CD4+ T cells from PBMCs. Receptor source: a human donor with multiple sclerosis.

This chain links TRBV20-1 with TRBJ2-3, with a weak D call TRBD1 (6 bases). This CDR3 has 15 amino acids. V lost 6 bases and J 0 bases, leaving 16 bases between the germline ends. Germline V gene data show CDR1 as DFQATT and CDR2 as SNEGSKA (reference sequence). The CDR3 protein is CSAPSQGRSTDTQYF. The CDR3 coding sequence is TGCAGTGCCCCATCCCAGGGGCGTAGCACAGATACGCAGTATTTT.

This sequence joins TRBV11-2 and TRBJ2-1; TRBD2 matches 10 bases. Germline-derived CDR1 and CDR2 are SGHAT and FQNNGV. The length of the CDR3 is 15 residues. V dropped 2 bases and J dropped 5; count of bases not matched to a gene: 3. The CDR3 spells CASSLQRGGHNEQFF. CDR3 DNA sequence: TGTGCCAGCAGCTTACAGCGGGGGGGCCACAATGAGCAGTTCTTC.

The chain links TRBV12-3 or TRBV12-4 to TRBJ2-1; 15 bases agree with TRBD2. Losses at the gene ends were 5 bases for V and 15 bases for J; bases not matched to a gene: 11. This CDR3 has 15 amino acids. CDR3 bases: TGTGCCAGCAGTCCCCGGACTAGCGGGGGGGCGAATGTGTTCTTC. Encoded protein: CASSPRTSGGANVFF.

The chain recombines TRBV11-3 with TRBJ2-7; the match to TRBD1 covers 7 bases. The CDR3 runs 15 residues. V lost 5 bases to trimming and J lost 3 bases; unmatched junction nucleotides: 10. Germline CDR1 SGHNT, CDR2 YENEEA. CDR3 sequence reads: CASSQTRGQNYEQYF. CDR3 nucleotides: TGTGCCAGCAGCCAGACTCGGGGACAGAACTACGAGCAGTACTTC.

The chain is built from TRBV6-5 and TRBJ2-3; 9 bases map to TRBD1. Germline V gives CDR1 MNHEY, CDR2 SVGAGI. The CDR3 loop spans 14 amino acids. Trimming took 7 bases from V and 3 from J; bases not matched to a gene: 5. This CDR3 is CASTGQGRTDTQYF. The CDR3 DNA reads TGTGCCAGCACCGGACAGGGGAGAACAGATACGCAGTATTTT.

This chain connects TRBV7-9 to TRBJ2-1; either TRBD1 or TRBD2 may fit D (5 bases each). With 4 bases removed from V and 3 bases from J, the gap between germline ends came to 13 bases. The V gene's germline CDR1 is SEHNR and CDR2 FQNEAQ (reference sequence). This CDR3 has 15 residues. Here the CDR3 reads CASSSRDGRYNEQFF. Here the CDR3 DNA reads TGTGCCAGCAGCTCCCGGGACGGACGCTACAATGAGCAGTTCTTC.

This chain joins TRBV5-1 and TRBJ2-7; TRBD1 matches 8 bases. The V gene end was trimmed by 4 bases and the J gene end by 0 bases; junction bases not matched to a gene: 9. CDR1 and CDR2 (germline): SGHRS, YFSETQ. The CDR3 is 16 residues long. The CDR3 sequence: CASSKERDRSSYEQYF. The CDR3 DNA is TGCGCCAGCAGCAAAGAAAGGGACAGGAGCTCCTACGAGCAGTACTTC.

As DNA, the CDR3 is TGTGCCAGCAGTTACGATGCCATGGAGTCATTTGAGACCCAGTACTTC. It yields the protein CASSYDAMESFETQYF. The V and J genes are TRBV6-5 and TRBJ2-5, with D hard to call. V was cut by 2 bases and J by 5 bases, with 18 bases left in between. Germline lookup yields CDR1 MNHEY and CDR2 SVGAGI. The CDR3 is 16 residues long.

This chain connects TRBV11-2 to TRBJ2-3; D may be TRBD1 (6 bases). The germline V gene has CDR1 SGHAT and CDR2 FQNNGV. The V gene lost 4 bases and the J gene lost 3 bases, with 11 bases spanning the gap. CDR3 size: 14 residues. The CDR3 spells CASSSATGTDTQYF. CDR3 bases: TGTGCCAGCAGCTCAGCCACAGGGACAGATACGCAGTATTTT.

The gene calls are TRBV30 and TRBJ2-7, with D possibly matching TRBD2 (5 bases). Germline CDR1 and CDR2: GTSNPN and SVGIG (reference sequence). The CDR3 covers 12 residues. V shed 4 bases and J shed 5 bases, with 12 bases lying between them. The CDR3 here is CAWNGDAHEQYF. CDR3 coding DNA: TGTGCCTGGAACGGGGATGCGCACGAGCAGTACTTC.

This chain connects TRBV5-1 to TRBJ1-2; D is ambiguous. CDR3 length: 13 residues. V lost 4 bases and J 7 bases, leaving 14 bases between the germline ends. Germline loops: CDR1 SGHRS, CDR2 YFSETQ. The CDR3 protein is CASSPDTVAGYTF. Here the CDR3 DNA reads TGCGCCAGCAGCCCCGACACAGTGGCTGGCTACACCTTC.

The chain links TRBV29-1 to TRBJ2-2, with D perhaps assigned TRBD1 or TRBD2 (5 bases each). The CDR3 totals 13 residues. Germline lookup yields CDR1 SQVTM and CDR2 ANQGSEA. V was shortened by 6 bases and J by 0 bases, with 8 bases between the two germline ends. CDR3 in DNA: TGCAGCGTCGGGGCCCCGAACACCGGGGAGCTGTTTTTT. As protein: CSVGAPNTGELFF.

The V gene is TRBV18, the J gene TRBJ1-1; D gene ambiguous. V was shortened by 2 bases and J by 3 bases, with 10 bases between the two germline ends. This CDR3 spans 14 amino acids. Germline loops: CDR1 KGHSH, CDR2 LQKENI. CDR3 region: CASSPVGGHTEAFF. CDR3 nucleotide sequence: TGTGCCAGCTCACCAGTCGGCGGGCACACTGAAGCTTTCTTT.

V gene TRBV27 combines with J gene TRBJ1-1, with unresolved D. The CDR3 spans 15 residues. Germline V gene sequence: CDR1 MNHEY, CDR2 SMNVEV (reference sequence). The V end was cut by 3 bases, the J end by 0 bases, with 11 bases between. CDR3 region: CASSFRRVMNTEAFF. The DNA of the CDR3 is TGTGCCAGCAGTTTCAGGAGAGTTATGAACACTGAAGCTTTCTTT.

The chain recombines TRBV28 with TRBJ1-2, with TRBD1 matching over 8 bases. J lost 4 bases, V lost 5 bases, and 9 bases had no gene match. Per the germline V gene, CDR1 is MDHEN and CDR2 is SYDVKM. The CDR3 consists of 15 residues. CDR3 DNA: TGTGCCAGCAGTCCCGCAGGGGGCGCTGTCTATGGCTACACCTTC. It specifies CASSPAGGAVYGYTF.

J is TRBJ2-7 and V is TRBV30; D remains ambiguous. Looked up from germline, CDR1 is GTSNPN and CDR2 is SVGIG (reference sequence). V lost 1 base and J 7 bases, leaving 8 bases between the germline ends. The CDR3 sequence is 11 residues long. The CDR3 here is CAWSDVGEQYF. The CDR3 coding sequence is TGTGCCTGGAGTGACGTGGGAGAGCAGTACTTC.

The chain couples TRBV20-1 to TRBJ2-1, with 15 bases identical to TRBD2. This CDR3 comprises 14 residues. J was trimmed by 4 bases and V by 6 bases; bases with no gene match: 1. CDR1 and CDR2 from the germline V gene are DFQATT and SNEGSKA (reference sequence). In nucleotides, the CDR3 is TGCAGTGCAGGACTAGCGGGGGGGTACAATGAGCAGTTCTTC. This encodes CSAGLAGGYNEQFF.

The chain employs TRBV5-1 and TRBJ2-7, with TRBD1 matching 9 bases. This CDR3 has 15 amino acids. Unmatched junction bases numbered 8, after V lost 4 bases and J lost 3 bases. Germline CDR1 SGHRS, CDR2 YFSETQ. CDR3 coding DNA: TGCGCCAGCAGCCTGGGGGGGACAGGGCACTACGAGCAGTACTTC. The encoded protein is CASSLGGTGHYEQYF.

The chain recombines TRBV4-1 with TRBJ2-3, with D perhaps given as TRBD1 or TRBD2 (5 bases each). CDR3 length: 15 amino acids. The V and J ends lost 2 bases and 4 bases respectively, with 13 bases between them. CDR1 is MGHRA and CDR2 is YSYEKL in the germline V gene. The CDR3 reads CASSQLGLSADTQYF. For the CDR3, the DNA is TGCGCCAGCAGCCAACTGGGGCTTAGCGCAGATACGCAGTATTTT.

The CDR3 DNA reads as TGTGCCAGCAGCCCAGCCGGGCGTGAGCAGTTCTTC. It yields the protein CASSPAGREQFF. The genes are TRBV11-2 and TRBJ2-1; D is undetermined. There are 12 residues in the CDR3. V was shortened by 5 bases and J by 9 bases, with 11 bases between the two germline ends. In germline, CDR1 is SGHAT, CDR2 FQNNGV.

The chain links TRBV20-1 to TRBJ1-5, with D perhaps matching TRBD1 (6 bases). V was clipped by 4 bases and J by 5 bases, with 12 bases between them. The germline V gene encodes CDR1 DFQATT and CDR2 SNEGSKA (reference sequence). CDR3 length: 13 residues. The CDR3 nucleotides read TGCAGTGCTATCCGGGACAACTATCAGCCCCAGCATTTT. Translation: CSAIRDNYQPQHF.

The chain employs TRBV18 and TRBJ2-1, with 7 bases identical to TRBD1. The ends lost 3 bases at V and 9 bases at J; junction bases unmatched: 8. Germline CDR1 and CDR2: KGHSH and LQKENI. This CDR3 region has 14 residues. The DNA for the CDR3 is TGTGCCAGCTCACCGCCCTCAAACAGGGGTGAGCAGTTCTTC. This codes for CASSPPSNRGEQFF.

This clonotype was detected only once. The genes are TRBV6-6 and TRBJ2-1; TRBD2 matches 9 bases. V shed 7 bases, J shed 9 bases, and the junction held 13 bases outside the gene matches. The CDR3 loop spans 15 amino acids. Germline CDR1 MNHNY, CDR2 SVGAGI (reference sequence). The CDR3 bases are TGTGCCAGCACCAACCCGGGTAGCGGGGGAAGTGAGCAGTTCTTC. Its protein product is CASTNPGSGGSEQFF.

The chain is built from TRBV6-1 and TRBJ1-5; no reliable D call. The V gene lost 1 base and the J gene lost 9 bases, with 10 bases spanning the gap. This CDR3 is 13 amino acids long. CDR1 is MNHNS and CDR2 is SASEGT in the germline V gene. The CDR3 coding sequence is TGTGCCAGCAGTGAAGGGGCACCCTGGCCCCAGCATTTT. Its translation is CASSEGAPWPQHF.

The genes are TRBV4-1 and TRBJ2-7; D remains unclear. Germline V lookup: CDR1 MGHRA, CDR2 YSYEKL. The CDR3 consists of 15 residues. Between the trimmed V and J ends, which lost 0 bases and 6 bases, there was a span of 15 bases. CDR3 protein: CASSQDFVAHREQYF. The CDR3, as DNA: TGCGCCAGCAGCCAAGATTTTGTCGCTCACCGCGAGCAGTACTTC.

The gene calls are TRBV28 and TRBJ2-6; D not certain. The CDR3 covers 15 residues. V gave up 3 bases and J gave up 1 base, with 7 bases separating them. Germline V gives CDR1 MDHEN, CDR2 SYDVKM. This CDR3 reads CASSLMGSGANVLTF. In nucleotides, the CDR3 is TGTGCCAGCAGTTTGATGGGGTCTGGGGCCAACGTCCTGACTTTC.

This clonotype is a singleton in its sample. The chain carries TRBV11-2 and TRBJ1-2; no reliable D call. This CDR3 contains 16 residues. Germline CDR1 SGHAT, CDR2 FQNNGV. Trimming removed 6 bases from V and 3 bases from J, with 20 bases in between. The CDR3 bases are TGTGCCAGCAGTACGAGCCGGGCCACGGACGACTATGGCTACACCTTC. Translating gives CASSTSRATDDYGYTF.

This clonotype came up once. The chain uses TRBV5-4 and TRBJ1-1; weak D call: TRBD1 (5 bases). V was clipped by 3 bases and J by 3 bases, with 12 bases between them. The CDR3 sequence is 14 residues long. Germline V gene sequence: CDR1 SGHNT, CDR2 YYREEE (reference sequence). The CDR3 region is CASSWGLKDTEAFF. The CDR3 DNA reads TGTGCCAGCAGCTGGGGACTGAAGGACACTGAAGCTTTCTTT.

The chain links TRBV6-2 or TRBV6-3 to TRBJ1-2; D is unresolved. The CDR3 runs to 12 residues. Trimming took 2 bases from V and 0 from J, leaving 1 base between them. Germline CDR1 MNHEY, CDR2 SVGEGT. The CDR3: CASSYTNYGYTF. CDR3 sequence (DNA): TGTGCCAGCAGTTACACTAACTATGGCTACACCTTC.